This T cell receptor (beta chain) originates from a study of blood T cell repertoires in COVID-19 (dated by TCRdb to about 2020). Regarding the study in general: Samples covering the acute and convalescent phases of COVID-19 were provided by collaborators in the United States, Italy and Spain. Deeply sampled blood TCRbeta repertoires from subjects exposed to, actively infected with, or recovered from COVID-19 were included in the dataset. The prospective study material was composed of cDNA or gDNA derived from T cells, B-cell-depleted T cells, or PBMCs. Nearly every sample came with metadata listing a de-identified subject ID, COVID-19 status, age in years and sex. The repertoires were released in a freely available public database meant as a resource for research on the immune response to SARS-CoV-2. Samples came from the ongoing ImmuneRACE study (first 160 participants) plus 1,254 subjects from 6 global collaborators. HLA class I and class II types, where available, came from metadata supplied by the sample provider rather than from assay-based typing. Paper-wide results and their limitations: The quantity of clinical and demographic metadata differed by source and by participant and was supplied without curation.

TCRbeta CDR3 regions were amplified from genomic DNA by means of the immunoSEQ Assay, a bias-controlled multiplex PCR. The study's own analysis went as follows. Nucleated cell counts per sample were estimated from amplification of reference gene primers within the assay. Sequence reads were collapsed and filtered to measure the absolute abundance of every unique TCRbeta CDR3 rearrangement. For each sample, productive Simpson clonality was calculated by taking the square root of Simpson's diversity index across productive rearrangements. The immuneACCESS repertoire file appears here via TCRdb, limited to in-frame rearrangements. These files lack a portion of the clones; in checked studies, under half of the deficit traces to unresolved V genes, and the cause of the others is not known. Clonal size and the V and J genes are those of that table, whereas D and trimming came from the DNA. The sample contains about 280,000 clones, about 90% of them found a single time. Jointly, the top ten make up roughly 1.9% of the sample.

Of note for this clone: This receptor's antigen is unknown. Base qualities are not at hand, and no much larger clone is one base apart.

Participants in the prospective study were aged about 18 to 95 years, lived in 20 to 25 United States geographic areas, and enrolled through a virtual design. Cohort assignment in the prospective study relied on participant-reported clinical history from a screening survey and a study questionnaire. For ImmuneRACE Cohort 3, a participant was defined as recovered based on two consecutive negative NP/OP PCR tests, clearance by a healthcare professional, or resolution of symptoms. In the prospective study, whole blood, serum and a nasopharyngeal or oropharyngeal swab were collected from each participant by mobile phlebotomists. Prospective study participants could optionally give additional blood draws and questionnaires over an approximately two-month period. Before DNA extraction, prospective study blood samples were shipped either frozen or at room temperature. V is cut back by 6 bases and J by 10 bases, with 12 bases in the junction unmatched. The germline V gene provides CDR1 MDHEN and CDR2 SYDVKM. Counted from cysteine to phenylalanine, this CDR3 has 15 amino acids. The read is trimmed to its CDR3 DNA, 45 bases read in frame from base 1.

This TCR was sampled from a woman aged 55-69 years who had recovered from COVID-19. Sequencing was done on a sample of PBMCs or T cells enriched from blood (not recorded which). The chain couples TRBV28 to TRBJ2-1; 10 bases in the junction line up with TRBD1. The sequenced DNA is TGTGCCAGCAGAGACCCGGGACAGGGGCACCGGGAGCAGTTCTTC. Its coded protein is CASRDPGQGHREQFF.